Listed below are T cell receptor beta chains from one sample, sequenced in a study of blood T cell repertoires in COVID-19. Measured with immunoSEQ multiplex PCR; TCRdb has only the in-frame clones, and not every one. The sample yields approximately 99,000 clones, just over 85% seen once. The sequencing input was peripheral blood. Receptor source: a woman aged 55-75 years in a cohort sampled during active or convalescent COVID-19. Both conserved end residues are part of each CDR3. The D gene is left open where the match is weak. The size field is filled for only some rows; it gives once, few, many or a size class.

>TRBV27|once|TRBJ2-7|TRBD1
TGTGCCAGCAGTTTGGGGACAGGGATCGAGCAGTACTTC
CASSLGTGIEQYF
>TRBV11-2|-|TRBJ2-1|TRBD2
TGTGCCAGCAGCACCGCGGGGGTCTCCTACAATGAGCAGTTCTTC
CASSTAGVSYNEQFF
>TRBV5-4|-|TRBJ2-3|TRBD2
TGTGCCAGCAGCGTAGGGCGGGGGGCTAGCACAGATACGCAGTATTTT
CASSVGRGASTDTQYF
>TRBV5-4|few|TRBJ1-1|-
TGTGCCAGCAGGAGGGGTGGGCAGGGGATGAACACTGAAGCTTTCTTT
CASRRGGQGMNTEAFF
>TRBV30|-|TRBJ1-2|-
TGTGCCTGGAGTGTACGGGGGGCCTATGGCTACACCTTC
CAWSVRGAYGYTF
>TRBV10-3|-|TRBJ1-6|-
TGTGCCATCAGTGGGGCAGATAATTCACCCCTCCACTTT
CAISGADNSPLHF
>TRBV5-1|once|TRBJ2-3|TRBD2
TGCGCCAGCACCGCGGGAGGCAAAGATACGCAGTATTTT
CASTAGGKDTQYF
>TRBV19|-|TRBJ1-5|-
TGTGCCAGTAGTGGTAGTCGAGATCAGCCCCAGCATTTT
CASSGSRDQPQHF
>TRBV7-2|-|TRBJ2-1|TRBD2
TGTGCCAGCAGCACCGCAGGCGGGGGGTCCTACAATGAGCAGTTCTTC
CASSTAGGGSYNEQFF
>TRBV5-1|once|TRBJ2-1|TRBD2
TGCGCCAGCAGCTTGGGTGGGACTAGCGGCCACAATGAGCAGTTCTTC
CASSLGGTSGHNEQFF
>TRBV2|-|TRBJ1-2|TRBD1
TGTGCCACCACTGAACAGGGGGACTATGGCTACACCTTC
CATTEQGDYGYTF
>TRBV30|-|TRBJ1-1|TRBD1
TGTGCCTGGAGCCGGCCGGGGACAGGGGGCTTGAACACTGAAGCTTTCTTT
CAWSRPGTGGLNTEAFF
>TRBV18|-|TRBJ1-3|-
TGTGCCAGCTCACCACTCGAGTCTGGAAACACCATATATTTT
CASSPLESGNTIYF
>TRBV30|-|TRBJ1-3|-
TGTGCCTGGAAGGGGATGGGAAACACCATATATTTT
CAWKGMGNTIYF
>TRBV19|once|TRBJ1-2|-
TGTGCCAGTAGTATAGCGGTCAACTATGGCTACACCTTC
CASSIAVNYGYTF
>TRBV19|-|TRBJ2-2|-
TGTGCCAGTAGTATCAACCTCCGGGGTCCCGGGGAGCTGTTTTTT
CASSINLRGPGELFF
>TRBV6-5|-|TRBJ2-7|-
TGTGCCAGCAGTACTCAGGACTTGTACGAGCAGTACTTC
CASSTQDLYEQYF
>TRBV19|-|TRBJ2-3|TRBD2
TGTGCCAGTAGTCCGACTAGCGGGGTTAATCTGGATACGCAGTATTTT
CASSPTSGVNLDTQYF
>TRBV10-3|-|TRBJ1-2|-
TGTGCCATCAGTGAGTCGTCAGGGATGGGCTATGGCTACACCTTC
CAISESSGMGYGYTF